Listed below are T cell receptor beta chains from one sample, sequenced in a study of blood T cell repertoires in COVID-19. Produced via immunoSEQ multiplex PCR; TCRdb's table is partial and in-frame only. The sample holds hundreds of thousands of clones, 82% seen once. The sample consisted of peripheral blood. The receptors here all came from a woman of 80 years or more with acute or convalescent COVID-19. Each CDR3 is given with its conserved first and last residue. A D gene is named only where the DNA matches it firmly. Not every row has a clone size; where given, it reads once, few, many or a size class.

V: TRBV7-2
D: TRBD1
size: .
J: TRBJ2-5
DNA: TGTGCCAGCAGCCCGGAACAGGGGGGGACCCAGTACTTC
CDR3: CASSPEQGGTQYF

V: TRBV30
D: TRBD1
size: .
J: TRBJ1-2
DNA: TGTGCCTGGGAGGGGGACAGGGGTTATGGCTACACCTTC
CDR3: CAWEGDRGYGYTF

V: TRBV28
D: TRBD2
size: .
J: TRBJ2-7
DNA: TGTGCCAGCAGTCGGACTAGCGGGAGAACCTACGAGCAGTACTTC
CDR3: CASSRTSGRTYEQYF

V: TRBV5-1
D: .
size: .
J: TRBJ1-3
DNA: TGCGCCAGCAGCTTGGGGGGAACAGGCTCTGGAAACACCATATATTTT
CDR3: CASSLGGTGSGNTIYF

V: TRBV5-1
D: .
size: .
J: TRBJ1-4
DNA: TGCGCCAGCAGCGTGCCGGGTGAAAAACTGTTTTTT
CDR3: CASSVPGEKLFF

V: TRBV6-2/TRBV6-3
D: TRBD1
size: few
J: TRBJ2-7
DNA: TGTGCCAGCAGTTACCACGGAATTACAGGGGACATCAGCTACGAGCAGTACTTC
CDR3: CASSYHGITGDISYEQYF

V: TRBV27
D: .
size: .
J: TRBJ1-2
DNA: TGTGCCAGCGGACCAGGGAATCCTTATGGCTACACCTTC
CDR3: CASGPGNPYGYTF

V: TRBV9
D: .
size: .
J: TRBJ2-3
DNA: TGTGCCAGCAGCGTAGATAGCGGAACAGATACGCAGTATTTT
CDR3: CASSVDSGTDTQYF

V: TRBV30
D: TRBD2
size: .
J: TRBJ2-1
DNA: TGTGCCTGGAGTGTATCGGTAGCGGGGGGACGGAGCTCCTACAATGAGCAGTTCTTC
CDR3: CAWSVSVAGGRSSYNEQFF

V: TRBV5-1
D: TRBD2
size: .
J: TRBJ2-1
DNA: TGCGCCAGCAGCTTGGCCGCACTAGCGGGAGCTGAGCAGTTCTTC
CDR3: CASSLAALAGAEQFF

V: TRBV6-2/TRBV6-3
D: TRBD1
size: .
J: TRBJ2-7
DNA: TGTGCCAGCAGTTACCGGACAGGGGTGAACGAGCAGTACTTC
CDR3: CASSYRTGVNEQYF

V: TRBV12-3/TRBV12-4
D: .
size: .
J: TRBJ1-1
DNA: TGTGCCAGCAGTTTACGGGAGAACACTGAAGCTTTCTTT
CDR3: CASSLRENTEAFF

V: TRBV28
D: TRBD1
size: once
J: TRBJ1-2
DNA: TGTGCCAGCAGTAGAGACAGGGGGCGCGTCTATGGCTACACCTTC
CDR3: CASSRDRGRVYGYTF

V: TRBV6-5
D: TRBD2
size: .
J: TRBJ2-7
DNA: TGTGCCAGCAGTTCACGACTAGCGGGAGGGTCCTACGAGCAGTACTTC
CDR3: CASSSRLAGGSYEQYF

V: TRBV10-2
D: .
size: .
J: TRBJ2-1
DNA: TGCGCCAGCAAAAGGGGGAGCTCCTACAATGAGCAGTTCTTC
CDR3: CASKRGSSYNEQFF

V: TRBV19
D: .
size: few
J: TRBJ1-1
DNA: TGTGCCAGTAGTATCGGGTTCCTCTCGGCTTTCTTT
CDR3: CASSIGFLSAFF

V: TRBV28
D: TRBD2
size: .
J: TRBJ2-5
DNA: TGTGCCAGCACGCTGGGAGGGAGAGATAAAGAGACCCAGTACTTC
CDR3: CASTLGGRDKETQYF

V: TRBV13
D: .
size: .
J: TRBJ2-5
DNA: TGTGCCAGCAGTACCGCGGGGCCAGGGAGGGAGACCCAGTACTTC
CDR3: CASSTAGPGRETQYF

V: TRBV3-1/TRBV3-2
D: .
size: .
J: TRBJ1-2
DNA: TGTGCCAGCAGCCAAGATAACAGGAGATTCTATGGCTACACCTTC
CDR3: CASSQDNRRFYGYTF

V: TRBV27
D: .
size: few
J: TRBJ1-4
DNA: TGTGCCAGCAGTTTAGGCGCCGGGCAGGGCGAAGAAAAACTGTTTTTT
CDR3: CASSLGAGQGEEKLFF

V: TRBV7-2
D: TRBD2
size: .
J: TRBJ2-3
DNA: TGTGCCAGCAGCTTAGTTAGTAGCGGGGGGGCCACAGATACGCAGTATTTT
CDR3: CASSLVSSGGATDTQYF

V: TRBV4-2
D: .
size: .
J: TRBJ1-2
DNA: TGTGCCAGCAGCCAAGCGACAGGTCAATCGGGGTATGGCTACACCTTC
CDR3: CASSQATGQSGYGYTF

V: TRBV4-2
D: TRBD2
size: .
J: TRBJ2-3
DNA: TGTGCCAGCGGCCCTCGGACTAGCGGGGCTAGCACAGATACGCAGTATTTT
CDR3: CASGPRTSGASTDTQYF

V: TRBV18
D: TRBD2
size: .
J: TRBJ2-1
DNA: TGTGCCAGCTCACCGCTAGCGGGGGGCTACAATGAGCAGTTCTTC
CDR3: CASSPLAGGYNEQFF

V: TRBV28
D: .
size: .
J: TRBJ2-1
DNA: TGTGCCAGCAGTTCCGGCGGGACGTACAATGAGCAGTTCTTC
CDR3: CASSSGGTYNEQFF

V: TRBV21-1
D: .
size: .
J: TRBJ2-7
DNA: TGTGCCAGCCCCTCCCCGAGGACAGGGGTATTCTACGAGCAGTACTTC
CDR3: CASPSPRTGVFYEQYF

V: TRBV7-8
D: .
size: .
J: TRBJ1-1
DNA: TGTGCCAGCAGCAAAGAACGGGGGATGGGGGTTGCTGAAGCTTTCTTT
CDR3: CASSKERGMGVAEAFF

V: TRBV3-1/TRBV3-2
D: .
size: .
J: TRBJ1-2
DNA: TGTGCCAGCAGCAAACAGGACTATGGCTACACCTTC
CDR3: CASSKQDYGYTF

V: TRBV6-2/TRBV6-3
D: .
size: .
J: TRBJ1-5
DNA: TGTGCCAGCAGTTACCTCGCAGGGCGGAATCAGCCCCAGCATTTT
CDR3: CASSYLAGRNQPQHF

V: TRBV15
D: TRBD2
size: .
J: TRBJ2-7
DNA: TGTGCCACCAGGGATTGGCAGGGAGGGACCTACGAGCAGTACTTC
CDR3: CATRDWQGGTYEQYF

V: TRBV6-2/TRBV6-3
D: TRBD1
size: .
J: TRBJ2-5
DNA: TGTGCCAGCAGTCGAGGGCGTCAGGGGGACCAAGAGACCCAGTACTTC
CDR3: CASSRGRQGDQETQYF

V: TRBV7-8
D: TRBD2
size: few
J: TRBJ2-3
DNA: TGTGCCAGCAGTCTAGCGGGAGGCACAGATACGCAGTATTTT
CDR3: CASSLAGGTDTQYF

V: TRBV28
D: .
size: .
J: TRBJ1-6
DNA: TGTGCCAGCAGTACTCCCGGACAGTCTTCTCGACCCCTCCACTTT
CDR3: CASSTPGQSSRPLHF

V: TRBV15
D: TRBD2
size: .
J: TRBJ2-1
DNA: TGTGCCACCAGCAGAGTGACTAGCGGGAGAACTTCCTACAATGAGCAGTTCTTC
CDR3: CATSRVTSGRTSYNEQFF

V: TRBV2
D: .
size: .
J: TRBJ1-1
DNA: TGTGCCAGCAAGCCAGGGAACACTGAAGCTTTCTTT
CDR3: CASKPGNTEAFF

V: TRBV2
D: .
size: .
J: TRBJ2-1
DNA: TGTGCCAGCATTAGGGAAGGACAGCCCAGTACCGAAGACAATGAGCAGTTCTTC
CDR3: CASIREGQPSTEDNEQFF

V: TRBV10-1
D: .
size: .
J: TRBJ2-5
DNA: TGCGCCAGCAGTGAGCCCCAGGGTGGAGAGACCCAGTACTTC
CDR3: CASSEPQGGETQYF

V: TRBV4-3
D: .
size: .
J: TRBJ2-2
DNA: TGCGCCAGCAGCCAAGATCCCCTGAACACCGGGGAGCTGTTTTTT
CDR3: CASSQDPLNTGELFF

V: TRBV5-1
D: .
size: .
J: TRBJ2-7
DNA: TGCGCCAGCAGCTGGGACTTCAACGAGCAGTACTTC
CDR3: CASSWDFNEQYF

V: TRBV28
D: TRBD2
size: .
J: TRBJ2-7
DNA: TGTGCCAGCAGTCCCGTAGCGGGAGGAACAGTCCACGAGCAGTACTTC
CDR3: CASSPVAGGTVHEQYF